This T cell receptor (beta chain) derives from a study of metastatic and nonmetastatic thyroid tumors. About the study: Repertoire comparisons spanned blood and tumor or nodule tissue from malignant and benign thyroid patients. Overall study results and limits: The reported finding was significantly higher TCR beta diversity in malignant thyroid tumors relative to benign nodules, in blood and tumor.

Turning to this clone: What it binds is not known.

Original processing methods: Clinicopathological groups differed in CDR3, with these differences serving to build a distant-metastasis classifier for papillary thyroid cancer. Using MiXCR, TCRdb reanalyzed the PCR reads. In this record, the V and J calls reflect TCRdb's handling and not the investigators' own analysis. Among about 10,000 clones listed, approximately 31% were seen once. The germline V gene has CDR1 KGHSH and CDR2 LQKENI. This CDR3 is 12 amino acids long. Trimming shortened V by 3 bases and J by 4 bases, and 6 bases separated the two germline ends. Patients underwent thyroid surgery, and none had received any treatment before it.

The chain is built from TRBV18 and TRBJ1-1, with no clear D. Sample: tumor tissue. The TCR sequence derives from a female donor with papillary thyroid cancer or a benign thyroid nodule (not recorded which). Some clones in this sample may be carry-over from other donors' samples. CDR3 region: CASSPAVTEAFF. The CDR3 DNA follows: TGTGCCAGCTCACCGGCCGTCACTGAAGCTTTCTTT.